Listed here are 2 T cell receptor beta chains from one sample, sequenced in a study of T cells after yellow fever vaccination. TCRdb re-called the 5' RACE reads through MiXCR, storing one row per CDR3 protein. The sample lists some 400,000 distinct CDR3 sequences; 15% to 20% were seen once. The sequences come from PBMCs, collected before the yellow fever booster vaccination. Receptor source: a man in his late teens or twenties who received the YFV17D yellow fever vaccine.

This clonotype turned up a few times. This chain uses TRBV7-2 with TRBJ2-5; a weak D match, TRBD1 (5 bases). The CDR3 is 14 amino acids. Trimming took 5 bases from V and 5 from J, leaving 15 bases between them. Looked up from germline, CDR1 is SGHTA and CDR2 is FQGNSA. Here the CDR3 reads CASSPWRQSETQYF. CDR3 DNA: TGTGCCAGCAGCCCATGGAGACAGTCGGAGACCCAGTACTTC.

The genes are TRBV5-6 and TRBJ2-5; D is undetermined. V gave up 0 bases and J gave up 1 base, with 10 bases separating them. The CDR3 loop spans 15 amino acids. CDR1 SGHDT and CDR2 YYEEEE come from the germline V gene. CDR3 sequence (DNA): TGTGCCAGCAGCTTGGGGTGGATGTCCCAAGAGACCCAGTACTTC. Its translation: CASSLGWMSQETQYF.